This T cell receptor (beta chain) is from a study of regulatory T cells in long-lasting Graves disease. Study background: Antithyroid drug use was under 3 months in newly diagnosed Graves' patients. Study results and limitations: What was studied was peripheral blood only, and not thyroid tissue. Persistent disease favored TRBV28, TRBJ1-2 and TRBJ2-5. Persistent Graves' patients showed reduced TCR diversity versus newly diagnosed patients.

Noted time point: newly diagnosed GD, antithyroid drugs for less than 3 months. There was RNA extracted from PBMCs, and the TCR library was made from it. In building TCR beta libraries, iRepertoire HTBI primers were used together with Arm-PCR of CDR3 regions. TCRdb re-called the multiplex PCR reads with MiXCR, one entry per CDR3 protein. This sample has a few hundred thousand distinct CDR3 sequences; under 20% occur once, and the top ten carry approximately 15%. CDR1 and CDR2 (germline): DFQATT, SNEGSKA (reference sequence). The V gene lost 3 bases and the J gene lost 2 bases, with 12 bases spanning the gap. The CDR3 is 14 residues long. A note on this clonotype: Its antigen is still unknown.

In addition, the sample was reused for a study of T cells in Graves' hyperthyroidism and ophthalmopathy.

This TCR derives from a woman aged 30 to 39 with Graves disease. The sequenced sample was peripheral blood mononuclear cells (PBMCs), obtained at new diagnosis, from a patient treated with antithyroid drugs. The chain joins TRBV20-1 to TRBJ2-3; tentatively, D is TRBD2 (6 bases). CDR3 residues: CSASGGTPTDTQYF. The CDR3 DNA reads TGCAGTGCTAGCGGGGGTACCCCCACAGATACGCAGTATTTT.